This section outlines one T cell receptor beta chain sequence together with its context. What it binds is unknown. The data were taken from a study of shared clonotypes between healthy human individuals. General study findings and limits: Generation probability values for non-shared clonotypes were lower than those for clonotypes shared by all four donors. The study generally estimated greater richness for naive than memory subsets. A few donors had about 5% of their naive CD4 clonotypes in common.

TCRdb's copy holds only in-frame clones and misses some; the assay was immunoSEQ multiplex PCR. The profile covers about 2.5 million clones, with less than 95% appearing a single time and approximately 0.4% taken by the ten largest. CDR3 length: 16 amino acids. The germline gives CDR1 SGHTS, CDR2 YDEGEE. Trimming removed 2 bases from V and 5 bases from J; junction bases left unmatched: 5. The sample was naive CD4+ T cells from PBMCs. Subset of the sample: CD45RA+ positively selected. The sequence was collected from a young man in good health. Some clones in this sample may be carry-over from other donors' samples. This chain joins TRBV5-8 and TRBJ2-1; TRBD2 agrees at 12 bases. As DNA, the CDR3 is TGTGCCAGCAGCTTCACTAGCGGGAGGCTCAACAATGAGCAGTTCTTC. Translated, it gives CASSFTSGRLNNEQFF.